What follows are 8 T cell receptor beta chains derived from one specimen sequenced in a study of response to subunit inactivated influenza vaccine. TCRdb analysed the RT-PCR reads with MiXCR anew, one entry per CDR3 protein. This sample yields about 650,000 distinct CDR3 sequences, of which approximately 15% are seen a single time; about 7.4% belongs to the top ten. The sample in question was PBMCs from blood, obtained 14 to 15 days before vaccination. The source is a man in his fifties or sixties who received an inactivated influenza vaccine.

This clonotype turned up a few times. The chain links TRBV20-1 to TRBJ2-1, with TRBD2 matching 7 bases. This CDR3 region has 17 residues. Germline V CDR1 and CDR2: DFQATT, SNEGSKA (reference sequence). The J segment lost 6 bases and the V segment lost 3 bases, leaving 17 bases of the junction unmatched. Written as DNA, the CDR3 is TGCAGTGCTAGGGTCCCCCGTGGGACTAATAAGTTCAATGAGCAGTTCTTC. Translated, it gives CSARVPRGTNKFNEQFF.

The chain recombines TRBV20-1 with TRBJ1-4; D unclear. The germline V gene encodes CDR1 DFQATT and CDR2 SNEGSKA (reference sequence). This CDR3 has 12 residues. The V and J ends lost 3 bases and 3 bases respectively, with 5 bases between them. In DNA, the CDR3 is TGCAGTGCTAGTTATGCTAATGAAAAACTGTTTTTT. It is translated as CSASYANEKLFF.

The gene calls are TRBV27 and TRBJ2-5; weak D call: TRBD1 (6 bases). The V end was cut by 1 base, the J end by 2 bases, with 14 bases between. The CDR3 runs to 16 residues. Germline V gene data show CDR1 as MNHEY and CDR2 as SMNVEV (reference sequence). The CDR3: CASSLLGTSIQETQYF. The CDR3 coding sequence is TGTGCCAGCAGTTTATTGGGGACATCTATTCAAGAGACCCAGTACTTC.

This clonotype was seen only a few times. The CDR3 sequence: CASSDSTYEQYF. CDR3 nucleotides: TGCGCCAGCAGCGACAGTACCTACGAGCAGTACTTC. The V and J genes are TRBV5-1 and TRBJ2-7, with D perhaps TRBD1 (5 bases). Germline V CDR1 and CDR2: SGHRS, YFSETQ. The CDR3 is 12 residues long. The V gene lost 4 bases and the J gene lost 2 bases, with 7 bases spanning the gap.

In its sample, this clonotype was seen a few times. The chain recombines TRBV6-1 with TRBJ2-5; D gene uncertain. Trimming removed 4 bases from V and 1 base from J, with 7 bases in between. From germline, CDR1 is MNHNS and CDR2 SASEGT. This CDR3 region has 13 residues. CDR3 sequence: CASSVPAQETQYF. The CDR3 DNA follows: TGTGCCAGCAGTGTCCCAGCCCAAGAGACCCAGTACTTC.

This clonotype has a handful of counts. The V call is TRBV20-1, the J call TRBJ2-1, with D possibly TRBD1 on 6 matching bases. V lost 6 bases to trimming and J lost 5 bases, with 17 bases between them. Germline CDR1 and CDR2: DFQATT and SNEGSKA (reference sequence). The CDR3 spans 14 residues. CDR3 protein: CSASRLTGNNEQFF. DNA for the CDR3: TGCAGTGCCTCAAGGTTGACAGGTAACAATGAGCAGTTCTTC.

There are a few counts of this clonotype. V and J are TRBV5-1 and TRBJ1-2; no definite D call. CDR3 length: 15 residues. Between the trimmed V and J ends, which lost 0 bases and 5 bases, there was a span of 14 bases. In germline, CDR1 is SGHRS, CDR2 YFSETQ. DNA for the CDR3: TGCGCCAGCAGCTTGGCCCGGGGAGGTCAGTATGGCTACACCTTC. It encodes CASSLARGGQYGYTF. The complete variable domain, with remaining parts taken from reference TRBV5-1 and TRBJ1-2, reads KAGVTQTPRYLIKTRGQQVTLSCSPISGHRSVSWYQQTPGQGLQFLFEYFSETQRNKGNFPGRFSGRQFSNSRSEMNVSTLELGDSALYLCASSLARGGQYGYTFGSGTRLTVV.

The rearrangement uses TRBV6-2 or TRBV6-3 and TRBJ2-7; 13 nucleotides align to TRBD2. The CDR3 loop spans 16 amino acids. V was clipped by 2 bases and J by 4 bases; unmatched bases: 5. Germline V lookup: CDR1 MNHEY, CDR2 SVGEGT. For the CDR3, the DNA is TGTGCCAGCAGTTACCGGACTAGCGGGAGTGGGTACGAGCAGTACTTC. Encoded protein: CASSYRTSGSGYEQYF.